The 32 T cell receptor beta chains given below trace back to one sample, sequenced in a study of T cells in Graves' hyperthyroidism and ophthalmopathy. Template material for amplifying TCR beta CDR3 regions consisted of RNA transcripts. Carried out on the TCR CDR3, a first-round RT-PCR used the HTBI primer set. TCRdb re-derived calls from the multiplex PCR reads in MiXCR, one entry per CDR3 protein. The sample holds hundreds of thousands of distinct CDR3 sequences; over 10% are singletons and the top ten take 9.2%. The sample taken for sequencing was blood. The receptors shown here come from a woman younger than 35 with Graves' hyperthyroidism.

This clonotype was seen a handful of times. The J gene is TRBJ2-7, the V gene TRBV19, with TRBD1 as a possible D gene (5 bases). Trimming left V 3 bases short and J 2 bases short, with 8 bases between. This CDR3 has 13 residues. Germline values: CDR1 LNHDA, CDR2 SQIVND (reference sequence). CDR3: CASSMTETYEQYF. CDR3 in DNA: TGTGCCAGTAGTATGACAGAAACCTACGAGCAGTACTTC.

This clonotype has just a few counts. The chain recombines TRBV5-1 with TRBJ1-1, with D possibly TRBD1 on 5 matching bases. Germline V CDR1 and CDR2: SGHRS, YFSETQ. Trimming pared 1 base from V and 6 bases from J, leaving 22 bases between. The CDR3 totals 17 residues. The CDR3 nucleotides are TGCGCCAGCAGCTTGTACGGTCCGGGGCAGTTGGGGGCTGAAGCTTTCTTT. It codes for CASSLYGPGQLGAEAFF.

The table lists this clonotype with a few counts. V usage is TRBV2 and J usage is TRBJ2-1; 11 bases align to TRBD2. The germline gives CDR1 SNHLY, CDR2 FYNNEI. The CDR3 loop spans 15 amino acids. V shed 2 bases, J shed 8 bases, and the junction held 5 bases outside the gene matches. The CDR3 protein is CASSEMLAGGDEQFF. In DNA, the CDR3 is TGTGCCAGCAGTGAAATGCTAGCGGGAGGCGATGAGCAGTTCTTC.

This clonotype was found many times. The chain couples TRBV7-2 to TRBJ2-3; possibly TRBD1 or TRBD2 for D (5 bases each). The CDR3 loop spans 16 amino acids. Deletions cut 6 bases from V and 2 bases from J, with 18 bases between. The germline V gene encodes CDR1 SGHTA and CDR2 FQGNSA. The CDR3 DNA sequence: TGTGCCAGCAGTCGTATCGTGGGGACCAACACAGATACGCAGTATTTT. Translated: CASSRIVGTNTDTQYF.

This clonotype was seen many times. This chain joins TRBV4-3 and TRBJ2-1, with 9 bases matching TRBD2. The germline V gene encodes CDR1 LGHNA and CDR2 YSLEER. The CDR3 length is 16 residues. Trimming cost V 1 base and J 2 bases; bases outside gene matches: 3. DNA for the CDR3: TGCGCCAGCAGCCAAGTGCTAGCGGGAACCTACAATGAGCAGTTCTTC. Translation gives CASSQVLAGTYNEQFF.

This clonotype was detected only a few times. The V gene is TRBV10-2, the J gene TRBJ2-1; D is possibly TRBD1 (6 bases). Germline V gene data show CDR1 as WSHSY and CDR2 as SAAADI. The CDR3 runs 14 residues. V lost 3 bases and J lost 3, with 9 bases in between. In DNA form, the CDR3 reads TGCGCCAGCAGTGACGGGACACTCTACAATGAGCAGTTCTTC. Translating gives CASSDGTLYNEQFF.

This clonotype was detected only a few times. The chain employs TRBV27 and TRBJ2-1; the D is unclear. The germline V gene has CDR1 MNHEY and CDR2 SMNVEV (reference sequence). The CDR3 loop spans 13 amino acids. V gave up 1 base and J gave up 9 bases, with 10 bases separating them. In DNA, the CDR3 is TGTGCCAGCAGTTTATGGTTATCGGGTGAGCAGTTCTTC. Amino acid sequence: CASSLWLSGEQFF.

There are many counts of this clonotype. CDR3 nucleotides: TGTGCCAGCAGTTTTGATCGACAGAGCGAGCAGTACTTC. Translating gives CASSFDRQSEQYF. The rearrangement links TRBV12-3 or TRBV12-4 to TRBJ2-7, with D possibly TRBD1 on 5 matching bases. The CDR3 runs 13 residues. V lost 3 bases and J lost 6, with 12 bases in between.

A few counts support this clonotype. The chain uses TRBV15 and TRBJ2-3; 9 bases are shared with TRBD2. CDR1 is LNHNV and CDR2 is YYDKDF in the germline V gene (reference sequence). The CDR3 loop spans 15 amino acids. V dropped 5 bases and J dropped 4; count of bases not matched to a gene: 7. The CDR3 sequence: CATSRRLAEADTQYF. The CDR3 DNA reads as TGTGCCACCAGCCGCCGACTAGCGGAAGCAGATACGCAGTATTTT.

As to this clonotype: Given a much more abundant clone one base away, this may be a read error. The CDR3 here is CASSAHRGGDEKLFF. In DNA form, the CDR3 reads TGTGCCAGCAGCGCCCACAGGGGGGGGGATGAAAAACTGTTTTTT. The V and J genes are TRBV13 and TRBJ1-4; 8 bases fit TRBD1. The CDR3 loop spans 15 amino acids. Germline V gene sequence: CDR1 PRHDT, CDR2 FYEKMQ (reference sequence). Trimming removed 5 bases from V and 6 bases from J; junction bases left unmatched: 8.

This clonotype was picked up many times. This chain joins TRBV2 and TRBJ2-7; possible D gene TRBD1, 6 bases. V lost 11 bases and J 0 bases, leaving 14 bases between the germline ends. Germline lookup yields CDR1 SNHLY and CDR2 FYNNEI. The CDR3 runs to 13 residues. CDR3 coding DNA: TGTGCCGGAGGACAGAAGAGCTCCTACGAGCAGTACTTC. This encodes CAGGQKSSYEQYF.

This clonotype was seen many times. The V call is TRBV6-8, the J call TRBJ2-3; D not certain. Trimming took 5 bases from V and 2 from J, leaving 11 bases between them. Germline lookup yields CDR1 MNHGY and CDR2 SAAAGT. CDR3 length: 14 residues. The CDR3 DNA follows: TGTGCCAGCAGTACTAACTACTTCACAGATACGCAGTATTTT. It translates to CASSTNYFTDTQYF.

This clonotype has ten or more counts. The rearrangement links TRBV7-9 to TRBJ2-7; TRBD1 aligns across 7 bases. V gave up 3 bases and J gave up 3 bases; unmatched junction bases: 11. CDR3 length: 16 residues. Per germline, CDR1 SEHNR and CDR2 FQNEAQ (reference sequence). As DNA, the CDR3 is TGTGCCAGCAGCTTCGGTCCCGGGACAGACTTCTACGAGCAGTACTTC. This codes for CASSFGPGTDFYEQYF.

The J gene is TRBJ2-7, the V gene TRBV3-1, with TRBD2 matching over 9 bases. Germline-derived CDR1 and CDR2 are LGHDT and YNNKEL (reference sequence). The ends lost 6 bases at V and 5 bases at J; junction bases unmatched: 5. The CDR3 sequence is 13 residues long. CDR3 bases: TGTGCCAGCAGGGGTGGACTAGCGAACGAGCAGTACTTC. Its translation: CASRGGLANEQYF.

V gene TRBV30 combines with J gene TRBJ1-1, with D maybe TRBD1 (6 bases). There are 13 residues in the CDR3. The ends were cut back, 3 bases at V and 1 base at J, with 9 bases in the middle. Looked up from germline, CDR1 is GTSNPN and CDR2 is SVGIG (reference sequence). CDR3 amino acids: CAWRTGPNTEAFF. CDR3 sequence (DNA): TGTGCCTGGAGGACAGGACCGAACACTGAAGCTTTCTTT.

This clonotype was observed at least ten times. The J gene is TRBJ1-1, the V gene TRBV15; no reliable D call. Germline V gene lookup returns CDR1 LNHNV and CDR2 YYDKDF (reference sequence). Trimming removed 0 bases at V and 7 bases at J, with 6 bases between. CDR3 length: 12 amino acids. CDR3: CATSREEDEAFF. The CDR3 DNA reads TGTGCCACCAGCAGAGAGGAGGATGAAGCTTTCTTT.

The V and J genes are TRBV11-2 and TRBJ1-1, with D hard to call. V gave up 8 bases and J gave up 4 bases, with 11 bases separating them. This CDR3 contains 12 residues. The germline CDR1 and CDR2 sequences are SGHAT and FQNNGV. The CDR3 nucleotides are TGTGCCAGCCGCTCCCCGGGCACTGAAGCTTTCTTT. Translation gives CASRSPGTEAFF.

The V call is TRBV19, the J call TRBJ2-7, with 7 bases aligning to TRBD1. CDR1 and CDR2 from the germline V gene are LNHDA and SQIVND (reference sequence). Trimming at V came to 1 base and at J to 5 bases, leaving 5 bases not matched to a gene. This CDR3 has 14 amino acids. CDR3 bases: TGTGCCAGTAGTATAGCCGGGACAGTTCACGAGCAGTACTTC. This encodes CASSIAGTVHEQYF.

This clonotype appeared many times. This chain uses TRBV20-1 with TRBJ2-3; 7 nucleotides match TRBD1. The CDR3 runs 12 residues. The trim removed 5 bases at V and 5 bases at J, leaving 4 bases unmatched. Germline lookup yields CDR1 DFQATT and CDR2 SNEGSKA (reference sequence). CDR3 nucleotide sequence: TGCAGTGCTCGCACAGGGGAAGATACGCAGTATTTT. Translated: CSARTGEDTQYF.

The chain links TRBV20-1 to TRBJ1-2; TRBD1 agrees at 11 bases. Trimming cost V 6 bases and J 8 bases; bases outside gene matches: 11. This CDR3 region has 14 residues. Germline CDR1 and CDR2: DFQATT and SNEGSKA (reference sequence). Written as DNA, the CDR3 is TGCAGTGCCCTTGTGGGACAGGGGGAAGGGGGCTACACCTTC. Amino acids: CSALVGQGEGGYTF.

This clonotype has ten or more counts. This sequence joins TRBV5-8 and TRBJ2-7; D gene uncertain. The germline CDR1 and CDR2 sequences are SGHTS and YDEGEE. V gave up 0 bases and J gave up 7 bases, with 8 bases separating them. The CDR3 loop spans 12 amino acids. The chain's CDR3 is CASSLGAGEQYF. The CDR3 DNA sequence: TGTGCCAGCAGCTTGGGAGCTGGAGAGCAGTACTTC.

V and J are TRBV28 and TRBJ2-3; 8 positions agree with TRBD2. The junction had 11 bases not matched to a gene; V was cut back by 6 bases and J by 3 bases. Germline-derived CDR1 and CDR2 are MDHEN and SYDVKM. CDR3 size: 16 residues. Written as DNA, the CDR3 is TGTGCCAGCAGCCCTCTCTGGCGGGGGGAAACAGATACGCAGTATTTT. Protein sequence: CASSPLWRGETDTQYF.

This clonotype was recorded many times. The V gene is TRBV11-3, the J gene TRBJ2-6, with a possible D match to TRBD2 (6 bases). Looked up from germline, CDR1 is SGHNT and CDR2 is YENEEA. The V end was cut by 1 base, the J end by 2 bases, with 15 bases between. The length of the CDR3 is 18 residues. Here the CDR3 DNA reads TGTGCCAGCAGCTTAGGAATCGGAGGGCAGACTGGGGCCAACGTCCTGACTTTC. The encoded protein is CASSLGIGGQTGANVLTF. The full variable domain, in which reference TRBV11-3 and TRBJ2-6 provide the parts outside the CDR3, is EAGVVQSPRYKIIEKKQPVAFWCNPISGHNTLYWYLQNLGQGPELLIRYENEEAVDDSQLPKDRFSAERLKGVDSTLKIQPAELGDSAVYLCASSLGIGGQTGANVLTFGAGSRLTVL.

The chain employs TRBV5-1 and TRBJ2-7; D uncertain. Per the germline V gene, CDR1 is SGHRS and CDR2 is YFSETQ. With 0 bases removed from V and 3 bases from J, the gap between germline ends came to 10 bases. CDR3 length equals 14 residues. The CDR3 DNA sequence: TGCGCCAGCAGCTTGGCACTGCCAAGCTACGAGCAGTACTTC. Residues: CASSLALPSYEQYF.

V and J are TRBV12-3 or TRBV12-4 and TRBJ1-1; no reliable D call. The V gene lost 3 bases and the J gene lost 2 bases, with 10 bases spanning the gap. CDR3 length: 14 amino acids. Written as DNA, the CDR3 is TGTGCCAGCAGTTTGAGCAAATCTAACACTGAAGCTTTCTTT. It codes for CASSLSKSNTEAFF.

This clonotype appeared many times. J is TRBJ2-1 and V is TRBV7-9; TRBD2 matches 9 bases. V was clipped by 5 bases and J by 7 bases; unmatched bases: 9. The CDR3 runs to 15 residues. CDR1 is SEHNR and CDR2 is FQNEAQ in the germline V gene (reference sequence). DNA for the CDR3: TGTGCCAGCAGCCTAGGGTCTAGCGGGGATAATGAGCAGTTCTTC. Its translation is CASSLGSSGDNEQFF. Together with reference TRBV7-9 and TRBJ2-1, the CDR3 gives the full variable domain: DTGVSQNPRHKITKRGQNVTFRCDPISEHNRLYWYRQTLGQGPEFLTYFQNEAQLEKSRLLSDRFSAERPKGSFSTLEIQRTEQGDSAMYLCASSLGSSGDNEQFFGPGTRLTVL.

V and J are TRBV28 and TRBJ2-1; D is undetermined. The V end was cut by 8 bases, the J end by 10 bases, with 12 bases between. Germline CDR1 and CDR2: MDHEN and SYDVKM. The CDR3 runs 11 residues. This chain's CDR3 is CASGPHWEQFF. CDR3 DNA sequence: TGTGCCAGCGGACCACATTGGGAGCAGTTCTTC.

This chain connects TRBV12-3 or TRBV12-4 to TRBJ1-3; 8 nucleotides match TRBD1. This CDR3 contains 15 residues. After removal of 4 bases from V and 0 bases from J, the junction contained 2 bases not matched to a gene. The CDR3 here is CASSWDRSSGNTIYF. The CDR3 nucleotides are TGTGCCAGCAGTTGGGACAGGAGCTCTGGAAACACCATATATTTT.

This clonotype was picked up many times. CDR3 in DNA: TGTGCCAGCAGCCCACAGGGCCTACACTACGAGCAGTACTTC. Encoded protein: CASSPQGLHYEQYF. This chain uses TRBV7-8 with TRBJ2-7, with D perhaps matching TRBD1 (6 bases). The germline V and J ends were trimmed by 5 bases and 3 bases, with 14 bases remaining between them. This CDR3 comprises 14 residues. CDR1 and CDR2 from the germline V gene are SGHVS and FQNEAQ. Full variable domain (remainder filled in from reference TRBV7-8 and TRBJ2-7): GAGVSQSPRYKVAKRGQDVALRCDPISGHVSLFWYQQALGQGPEFLTYFQNEAQLDKSGLPSDRFFAERPEGSVSTLKIQRTQQEDSAVYLCASSPQGLHYEQYFGPGTRLTVT.

As concerns this clonotype: Since a much larger clone is just one base distant, this may be a read error. The chain joins TRBV10-3 to TRBJ2-2; 7 bases align to TRBD1. The germline gives CDR1 ENHRY, CDR2 SYGVKD. The length of the CDR3 is 16 residues. Losses at the gene ends were 10 bases for V and 2 bases for J; bases not matched to a gene: 13. CDR3: CATGGQAETNTGELFF. CDR3 coding DNA: TGTGCCACAGGAGGACAGGCCGAAACCAACACCGGGGAGCTGTTTTTT.

This clonotype showed up many times. The gene calls are TRBV7-9 and TRBJ1-1, with D hard to call. V shed 0 bases and J shed 13 bases, with 9 bases lying between them. The germline gives CDR1 SEHNR, CDR2 FQNEAQ (reference sequence). This CDR3 contains 11 residues. The CDR3: CASSLAGPDFF. The CDR3 DNA sequence: TGTGCCAGCAGCTTAGCCGGGCCCGATTTCTTT.

This clonotype was detected many times. The chain has TRBV2 and TRBJ2-7, with unresolved D. Looked up from germline, CDR1 is SNHLY and CDR2 is FYNNEI. This CDR3 contains 16 residues. The V gene lost 6 bases and the J gene lost 0 bases, with 18 bases spanning the gap. The CDR3 is CASSVIPNRGSYEQYF. The CDR3 nucleotides are TGTGCCAGCAGCGTAATCCCGAACCGAGGCTCCTACGAGCAGTACTTC.